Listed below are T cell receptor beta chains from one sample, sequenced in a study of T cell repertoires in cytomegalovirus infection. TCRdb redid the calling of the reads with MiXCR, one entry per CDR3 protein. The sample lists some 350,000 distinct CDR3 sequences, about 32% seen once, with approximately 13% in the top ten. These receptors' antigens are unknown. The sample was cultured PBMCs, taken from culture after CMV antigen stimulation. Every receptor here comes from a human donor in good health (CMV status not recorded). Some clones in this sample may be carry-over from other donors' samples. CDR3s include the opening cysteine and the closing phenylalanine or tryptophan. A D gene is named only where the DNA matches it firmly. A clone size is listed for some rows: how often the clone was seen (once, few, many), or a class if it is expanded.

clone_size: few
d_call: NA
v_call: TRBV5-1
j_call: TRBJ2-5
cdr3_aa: CASSFRASREETQYF
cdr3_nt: TGCGCCAGCAGCTTCAGGGCGAGCAGGGAAGAGACCCAGTACTTC

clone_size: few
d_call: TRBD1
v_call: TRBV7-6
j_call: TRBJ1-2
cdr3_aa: CASSLQGVGQGIGYTF
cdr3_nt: TGTGCCAGCAGCCTCCAGGGGGTGGGCCAGGGAATTGGCTACACCTTC

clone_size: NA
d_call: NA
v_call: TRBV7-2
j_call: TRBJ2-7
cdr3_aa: CASSYRTGHEQYF
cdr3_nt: TGTGCCAGCAGCTATAGAACAGGGCACGAGCAGTACTTC

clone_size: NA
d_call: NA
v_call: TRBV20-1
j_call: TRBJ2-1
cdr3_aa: CSARLVWDEQFF
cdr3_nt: TGCAGTGCTAGACTAGTGTGGGATGAGCAGTTCTTC

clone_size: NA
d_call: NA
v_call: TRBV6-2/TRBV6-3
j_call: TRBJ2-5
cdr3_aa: CASRGQNQETQYF
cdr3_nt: TGTGCCAGCAGAGGACAGAACCAAGAGACCCAGTACTTC

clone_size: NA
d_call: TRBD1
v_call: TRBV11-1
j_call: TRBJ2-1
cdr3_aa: CASRLDRGTVYNEQFF
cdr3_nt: TGTGCCAGCAGATTGGACAGGGGGACGGTCTACAATGAGCAGTTCTTC

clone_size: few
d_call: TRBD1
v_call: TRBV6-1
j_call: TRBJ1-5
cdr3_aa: CASRRDRGENQPQHF
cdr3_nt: TGTGCCAGCAGAAGGGACAGGGGGGAGAATCAGCCCCAGCATTTT

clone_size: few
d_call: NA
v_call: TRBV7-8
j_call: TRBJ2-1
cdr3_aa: CASSPHVYNEQFF
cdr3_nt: TGTGCCAGCAGCCCGCACGTTTACAATGAGCAGTTCTTC

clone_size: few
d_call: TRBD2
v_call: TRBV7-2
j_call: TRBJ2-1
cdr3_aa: CASSETSGSSYNEQFF
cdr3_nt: TGTGCCAGCAGCGAGACTAGCGGGAGCTCCTACAATGAGCAGTTCTTC

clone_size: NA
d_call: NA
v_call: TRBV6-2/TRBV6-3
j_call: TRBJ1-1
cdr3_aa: CASSYDGRMNTEAFF
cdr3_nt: TGTGCCAGCAGTTACGATGGACGGATGAACACTGAAGCTTTCTTT

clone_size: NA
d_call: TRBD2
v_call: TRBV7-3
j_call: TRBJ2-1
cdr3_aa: CASSLGALSGREDNEQFF
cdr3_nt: TGTGCCAGCAGCTTAGGGGCCCTTAGCGGGAGAGAAGACAATGAGCAGTTCTTC

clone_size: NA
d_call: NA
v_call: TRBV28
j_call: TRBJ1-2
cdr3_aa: CASSLPQGWGYGYTF
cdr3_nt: TGTGCCAGCAGTTTACCACAGGGTTGGGGCTATGGCTACACCTTC

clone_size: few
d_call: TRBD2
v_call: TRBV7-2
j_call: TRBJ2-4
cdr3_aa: CASSPTSGLAKNIQYF
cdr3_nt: TGTGCCAGCAGCCCGACTAGCGGGTTGGCCAAAAACATTCAGTACTTC

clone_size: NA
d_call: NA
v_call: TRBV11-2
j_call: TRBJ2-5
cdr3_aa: CASSLSGRVTQETQYF
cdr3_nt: TGTGCCAGCAGCCTTTCTGGCCGGGTCACTCAAGAGACCCAGTACTTC

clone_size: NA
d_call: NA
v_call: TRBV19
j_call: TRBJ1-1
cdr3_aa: CASSIRPTVGTEAFF
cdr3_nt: TGTGCCAGTAGTATTCGGCCCACGGTTGGCACTGAAGCTTTCTTT

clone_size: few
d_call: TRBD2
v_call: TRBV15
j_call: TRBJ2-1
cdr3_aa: CATSREGLAGGHEQFF
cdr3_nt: TGTGCCACCAGCAGAGAGGGTCTAGCGGGAGGGCATGAGCAGTTCTTC

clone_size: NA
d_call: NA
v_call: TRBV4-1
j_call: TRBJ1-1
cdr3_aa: CASSQPGRENTEAFF
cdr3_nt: TGCGCCAGCAGCCAACCCGGACGGGAGAACACTGAAGCTTTCTTT

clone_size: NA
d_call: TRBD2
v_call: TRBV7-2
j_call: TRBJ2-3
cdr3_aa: CASSFPGTSGTRPSTDTQYF
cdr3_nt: TGTGCCAGCAGCTTTCCGGGGACTAGCGGGACAAGACCTAGCACAGATACGCAGTATTTT

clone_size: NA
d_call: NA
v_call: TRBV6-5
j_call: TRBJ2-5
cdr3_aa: CASSYGGQETQYF
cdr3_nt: TGTGCCAGCAGTTACGGGGGCCAAGAGACCCAGTACTTC

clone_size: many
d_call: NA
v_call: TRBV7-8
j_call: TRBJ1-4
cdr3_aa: CASSLGGNEKLFF
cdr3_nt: TGTGCCAGCAGCTTGGGCGGCAATGAAAAACTGTTTTTT

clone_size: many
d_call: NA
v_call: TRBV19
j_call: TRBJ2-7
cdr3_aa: CASSIRGEENEQYF
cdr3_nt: TGTGCCAGTAGTATTCGGGGAGAGGAGAACGAGCAGTACTTC

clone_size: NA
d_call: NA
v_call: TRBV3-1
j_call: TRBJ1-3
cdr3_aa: CASSPKTGSGNTIYF
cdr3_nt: TGTGCCAGCAGCCCGAAGACAGGCTCTGGAAACACCATATATTTT

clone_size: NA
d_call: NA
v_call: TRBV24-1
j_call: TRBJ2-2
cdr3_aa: CATSDPQEYTGELFF
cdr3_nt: TGTGCCACCAGTGATCCCCAGGAGTACACCGGGGAGCTGTTTTTT

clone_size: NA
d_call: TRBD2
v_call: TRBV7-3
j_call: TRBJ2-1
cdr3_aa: CASSWGLAGGGPSNEQFF
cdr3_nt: TGTGCCAGCAGCTGGGGACTAGCGGGAGGAGGGCCCTCCAATGAGCAGTTCTTC